Following are 8 T cell receptor beta chains from one sample sequenced in a study of blood T cells in healthy people across ages. Using a J-beta primer mix together with a sample-barcoded 5' primer, a second PCR was run for roughly 6 to 12 cycles. TCRdb ran MiXCR on the 5' RACE reads and lists one entry per CDR3 protein. The repertoire holds 1.8 million or so distinct CDR3 sequences, with approximately 39% as singletons. Sequences were obtained from blood. The receptor set was obtained from a human donor in good health.

This clonotype has only a few counts. The chain links TRBV5-1 to TRBJ2-1, with TRBD2 identical over 8 bases. Germline V gene data show CDR1 as SGHRS and CDR2 as YFSETQ. The CDR3 loop spans 17 amino acids. The V and J ends lost 0 bases and 8 bases, in that order; junction bases with no gene match: 13. In nucleotides, the CDR3 is TGCGCCAGCAGCTTGGCCTCGTCGGGGGGGGCGTGGGATGAGCAGTTCTTC. Its protein product is CASSLASSGGAWDEQFF.

The chain couples TRBV10-3 to TRBJ2-3; 10 positions match TRBD1. The CDR3 extends over 17 amino acids. Germline CDR1 reads ENHRY; CDR2 reads SYGVKD. The V segment lost 4 bases and the J segment 1 base; nucleotides outside the gene matches: 8. CDR3 residues: CAISASAGTGGTDTQYF. The DNA for the CDR3 is TGTGCCATCAGTGCGAGCGCCGGGACAGGGGGCACAGATACGCAGTATTTT.

The chain links TRBV5-1 to TRBJ2-1; no clear D gene. Germline V gives CDR1 SGHRS, CDR2 YFSETQ. Between the trimmed V and J ends, which lost 6 bases and 8 bases, there was a span of 12 bases. The CDR3 covers 12 residues. In DNA form, the CDR3 reads TGCGCCAGCATGTCCGACTTCTATGAGCAGTTCTTC. This gives the protein CASMSDFYEQFF.

The chain joins TRBV4-1 to TRBJ2-3; 10 nucleotides align to TRBD2. The CDR3 covers 15 residues. V was pared by 6 bases and J by 4 bases, with 7 bases of the junction left unmatched. Germline values: CDR1 MGHRA, CDR2 YSYEKL. The DNA for the CDR3 is TGCGCCAGCAGGAAAGCGGGGGGGCGGGCAGATACGCAGTATTTT. This codes for CASRKAGGRADTQYF.

V is TRBV3-1 and J is TRBJ1-1; D is uncertain. From germline, CDR1 is LGHDT and CDR2 YNNKEL (reference sequence). The CDR3 spans 12 residues. V lost 4 bases and J lost 12, with 15 bases in between. CDR3 loop: CASSRSLESPFF. In DNA, the CDR3 is TGTGCCAGCAGCCGTTCATTGGAGAGTCCTTTCTTT.

This rearrangement joins TRBV6-1 to TRBJ2-5; TRBD1 matches 8 bases. The germline V gene encodes CDR1 MNHNS and CDR2 SASEGT. The ends lost 8 bases at V and 7 bases at J; junction bases unmatched: 15. The CDR3 contains 15 residues. The chain's CDR3 is CASRTGLRGVWTQYF. CDR3 nucleotides: TGTGCCAGCCGGACAGGGCTGAGGGGAGTATGGACCCAGTACTTC.

The V gene is TRBV12-3 or TRBV12-4, the J gene TRBJ1-2; D is unclear. Trimming took 6 bases from V and 10 from J, leaving 18 bases between them. CDR3 length equals 13 residues. The CDR3 region is CASRPRRAEAYTF. The CDR3, as DNA: TGTGCCAGCAGACCCAGGAGAGCGGAGGCCTACACCTTC.

The CDR3, as DNA: TGTGCCAGCAGCTTAATCAGGGGGCGGACGTTGAACACTGAAGCTTTCTTT. Its protein product is CASSLIRGRTLNTEAFF. The gene calls are TRBV7-3 and TRBJ1-1; 8 bases are shared with TRBD1. The CDR3 has 17 residues. Germline V gene lookup returns CDR1 SGHTA and CDR2 FQGTGA. The J segment lost 0 bases and the V segment lost 1 base, leaving 7 bases of the junction unmatched.